The subject of this entry is one T cell receptor beta chain. Its antigen is as yet unknown. cDNA synthesis used the whole RNA isolate, giving expressed TCRB sequences. Produced via immunoSEQ multiplex PCR; TCRdb's table is partial and in-frame only. The top ten clones hold more than 6.5% of a sample with 250,000 to 350,000 clones, around 15% of them seen once. The record originates from a study of beta chain features in type 1 diabetes. Study overall: The patients were much like the healthy donors in age, gender and cell yields.

V lost 0 bases to trimming and J lost 3 bases, with 12 bases between them. This CDR3 spans 15 amino acids. Looked up from germline, CDR1 is SGHRS and CDR2 is YFSETQ. Study findings and constraints: A pattern of fewer insertions and more deletions at VDJ junctions was seen in type 1 diabetes patients.

Sequencing was carried out using central memory CD4+ T cells from blood. The genes are TRBV5-1 and TRBJ1-1; no clear D gene. This clonotype was sampled from a man aged 25-45 years in good health. CDR3 in amino acids: CASSLAAGFDTEAFF. CDR3 coding DNA: TGCGCCAGCAGCTTGGCCGCGGGATTCGACACTGAAGCTTTCTTT.